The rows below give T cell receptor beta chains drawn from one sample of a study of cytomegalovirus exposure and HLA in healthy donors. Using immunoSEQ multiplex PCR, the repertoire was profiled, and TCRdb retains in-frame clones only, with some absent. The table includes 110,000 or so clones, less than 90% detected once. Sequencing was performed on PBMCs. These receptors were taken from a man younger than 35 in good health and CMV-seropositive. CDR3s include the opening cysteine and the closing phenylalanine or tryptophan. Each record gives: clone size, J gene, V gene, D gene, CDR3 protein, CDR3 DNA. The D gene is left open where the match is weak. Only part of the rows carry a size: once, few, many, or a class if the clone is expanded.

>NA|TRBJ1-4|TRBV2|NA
CASSEPPGEKLFF
TGTGCCAGCAGTGAACCCCCGGGGGAAAAACTGTTTTTT
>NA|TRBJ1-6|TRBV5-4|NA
CASSFEQGPSYNSPLHF
TGTGCCAGCAGCTTTGAACAGGGACCCTCCTATAATTCACCCCTCCACTTT
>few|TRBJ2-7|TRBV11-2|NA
CASSLVPVYEQYF
TGTGCCAGCAGCTTAGTCCCTGTCTACGAGCAGTACTTC
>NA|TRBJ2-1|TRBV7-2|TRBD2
CASSPRQRGVYNEQFF
TGTGCCAGCAGCCCTCGCCAGCGGGGAGTCTACAATGAGCAGTTCTTC
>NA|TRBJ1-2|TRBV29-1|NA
CSVGDGGGYGYTF
TGCAGCGTGGGGGACGGCGGGGGTTATGGCTACACCTTC
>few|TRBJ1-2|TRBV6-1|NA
CASSEILYGYTF
TGTGCCAGCAGTGAAATTCTCTATGGCTACACCTTC
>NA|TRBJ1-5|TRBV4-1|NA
CASSGGQVDRQPQHF
TGCGCCAGCAGCGGTGGGCAGGTAGATCGTCAGCCCCAGCATTTT
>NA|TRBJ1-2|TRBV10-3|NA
CAITSGDYGYTF
TGTGCCATCACTTCGGGGGACTATGGCTACACCTTC
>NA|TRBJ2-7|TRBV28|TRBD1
CASSLGDRVYEQYF
TGTGCCAGCAGTTTAGGGGACAGGGTCTACGAGCAGTACTTC
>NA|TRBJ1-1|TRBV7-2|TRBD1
CASSPGTGRNTEAFF
TGTGCCAGCAGCCCTGGGACAGGGAGGAACACTGAAGCTTTCTTT
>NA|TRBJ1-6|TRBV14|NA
CASSQDLSGPPSPLHF
TGTGCCAGCAGCCAAGATTTGAGCGGCCCTCCATCACCCCTCCACTTT
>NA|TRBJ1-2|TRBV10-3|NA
CAISVAVGGYTF
TGTGCCATCAGTGTAGCGGTGGGTGGCTACACCTTC
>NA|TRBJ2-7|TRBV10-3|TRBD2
CAISEASGVGEQYF
TGTGCCATCAGTGAGGCTAGCGGGGTGGGGGAGCAGTACTTC
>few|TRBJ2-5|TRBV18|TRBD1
CASSPSLDRGRQGETQYF
TGTGCCAGCTCACCATCCCTTGACAGGGGGCGTCAGGGAGAGACCCAGTACTTC
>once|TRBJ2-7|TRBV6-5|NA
CASSSGSGSYEQYF
TGTGCCAGCAGCAGCGGGTCAGGGAGCTACGAGCAGTACTTC
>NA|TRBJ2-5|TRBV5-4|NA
CASSLREGETQYF
TGTGCCAGCAGCTTGCGTGAGGGCGAGACCCAGTACTTC
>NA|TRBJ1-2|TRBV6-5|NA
CASSYSYPVYGYTF
TGTGCCAGCAGTTACTCTTACCCGGTCTATGGCTACACCTTC
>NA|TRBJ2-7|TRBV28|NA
CASNPGQIKYEQYF
TGTGCCAGCAACCCGGGACAAATTAAATACGAGCAGTACTTC
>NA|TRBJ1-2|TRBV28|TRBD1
CASSSFSGGTRYTF
TGTGCCAGCAGTTCATTCTCAGGGGGCACTCGCTACACCTTC
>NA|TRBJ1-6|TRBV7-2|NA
CASSLVGRTNSPLHF
TGTGCCAGCAGCTTAGTTGGACGGACAAATTCACCCCTCCACTTT
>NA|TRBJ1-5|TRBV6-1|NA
CASSEGSGTRQPQHF
TGTGCCAGCAGTGAAGGGTCGGGGACTCGGCAGCCCCAGCATTTT
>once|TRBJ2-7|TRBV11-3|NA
CASNFLPPGPHSYEQYF
TGTGCCAGCAACTTCCTCCCGCCAGGCCCCCACTCCTACGAGCAGTACTTC
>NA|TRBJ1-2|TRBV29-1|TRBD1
CSSWDSQNYGYTF
TGCAGCTCTTGGGACAGCCAGAACTATGGCTACACCTTC
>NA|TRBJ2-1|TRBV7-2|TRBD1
CASSLNRGSYNEQFF
TGTGCCAGCAGCTTGAACAGGGGCTCCTACAATGAGCAGTTCTTC
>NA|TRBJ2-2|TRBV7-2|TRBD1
CASSLAQGAVTGELFF
TGTGCCAGCAGCTTAGCCCAGGGGGCGGTCACCGGGGAGCTGTTTTTT
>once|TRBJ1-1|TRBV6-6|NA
CASSVRGGRDEGKF
TGTGCCAGCTCCGTAAGGGGGGGACGTGATGAGGGGAAGTTT
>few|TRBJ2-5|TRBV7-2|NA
CASSFRGGAETQYF
TGTGCCAGCAGCTTCCGTGGGGGCGCGGAGACCCAGTACTTC